This T cell receptor beta chain is from a study of cytomegalovirus exposure and HLA in healthy donors. Study details: Earlier, almost 120 million unique TCR beta sequences were recovered from approximately 200 million T cells by an analysis.

The PCR contained 60 Vbeta and 13 Jbeta primers. Produced via immunoSEQ multiplex PCR; TCRdb's table is partial and in-frame only. In the table there are about 160,000 clones, roughly 77% of which are singletons. Germline V gene sequence: CDR1 LNHNV, CDR2 YYDKDF (reference sequence). V shed 0 bases and J shed 4 bases, with 16 bases lying between them. This CDR3 is built from 17 residues. The sequence was obtained from a woman younger than 30 in good health and CMV-seronegative. The rearrangement joins TRBV15 to TRBJ1-5, with D tentatively TRBD1 (5 bases). Sequencing was carried out using PBMCs. CDR3 protein: CATSREPGRGLNQPQHF. The CDR3 DNA follows: TGTGCCACCAGCAGAGAACCGGGTAGGGGACTTAATCAGCCCCAGCATTTT.